These 6 T cell receptor beta chains were all obtained from the same sample, sequenced in a study of cytomegalovirus exposure and HLA in healthy donors. 13 Jbeta primers and 60 Vbeta primers were used for the PCR. Libraries were prepared by immunoSEQ multiplex PCR; TCRdb keeps only in-frame clonotypes and omits some of them. The sample shows about 130,000 clones, around 67% of them seen only once. Sequencing was done on a sample of PBMCs. Receptors originate from a man younger than 35 in good health and CMV-seropositive.

The V and J genes are TRBV6-1 and TRBJ2-1; TRBD1 is a possible D gene (6 bases). With 2 bases removed from V and 6 bases from J, the gap between germline ends came to 14 bases. Germline CDR1 reads MNHNS; CDR2 reads SASEGT. The length of the CDR3 is 15 residues. CDR3 DNA sequence: TGTGCCAGCAGTGAAATAGTTACAGGGTCCAATGAGCAGTTCTTC. This codes for CASSEIVTGSNEQFF.

CDR3 amino acids: CASSPDRGTEAFF. DNA for the CDR3: TGCGCCAGCAGCCCGGACAGGGGAACTGAAGCTTTCTTT. The V call is TRBV5-1, the J call TRBJ1-1; 9 bases agree with TRBD1. This CDR3 contains 13 residues. With 4 bases clipped from V and 5 bases from J, the junction kept 3 bases outside the gene matches. Germline values: CDR1 SGHRS, CDR2 YFSETQ.

This clone was observed a few times. The chain couples TRBV5-1 to TRBJ2-3, with D possibly TRBD2 on 6 matching bases. In germline, CDR1 is SGHRS, CDR2 YFSETQ. The germline V and J ends were trimmed by 4 bases and 0 bases, with 18 bases remaining between them. This CDR3 region has 17 residues. The CDR3 loop is CASSPGLLQMSTDTQYF. The CDR3 coding sequence is TGCGCCAGCAGCCCCGGACTACTACAAATGAGCACAGATACGCAGTATTTT.

The chain joins TRBV5-5 to TRBJ2-7; TRBD1 matches 8 bases. The CDR3 loop spans 15 amino acids. The germline gives CDR1 SGHKS, CDR2 YYEKEE (reference sequence). The junction had 9 bases not matched to a gene; V was cut back by 7 bases and J by 0 bases. The CDR3: CASGTGQGYSYEQYF. The CDR3 DNA follows: TGTGCCAGCGGGACCGGACAGGGTTACTCCTACGAGCAGTACTTC. The full variable domain, its missing parts supplied by reference TRBV5-5 and TRBJ2-7, is DAGVTQSPTHLIKTRGQQVTLRCSPISGHKSVSWYQQVLGQGPQFIFQYYEKEERGRGNFPDRFSARQFPNYSSELNVNALLLGDSALYLCASGTGQGYSYEQYFGPGTRLTVT.

The rearrangement uses TRBV19 and TRBJ1-2; 7 bases align to TRBD1. J lost 5 bases, V lost 6 bases, and 9 bases had no gene match. Germline V gene data show CDR1 as LNHDA and CDR2 as SQIVND (reference sequence). The CDR3 covers 14 residues. The CDR3 DNA follows: TGTGCCAGTAGCGTACAGGGGTCCCTTTATGGCTACACCTTC. Translated: CASSVQGSLYGYTF.

J is TRBJ2-5 and V is TRBV19; maybe TRBD1 (6 bases). V lost 5 bases and J lost 5, with 6 bases in between. The CDR3 has 11 amino acids. The germline CDR1 and CDR2 sequences are LNHDA and SQIVND (reference sequence). CDR3: CASSQGETQYF. CDR3 sequence (DNA): TGTGCCAGTAGTCAGGGGGAGACCCAGTACTTC.